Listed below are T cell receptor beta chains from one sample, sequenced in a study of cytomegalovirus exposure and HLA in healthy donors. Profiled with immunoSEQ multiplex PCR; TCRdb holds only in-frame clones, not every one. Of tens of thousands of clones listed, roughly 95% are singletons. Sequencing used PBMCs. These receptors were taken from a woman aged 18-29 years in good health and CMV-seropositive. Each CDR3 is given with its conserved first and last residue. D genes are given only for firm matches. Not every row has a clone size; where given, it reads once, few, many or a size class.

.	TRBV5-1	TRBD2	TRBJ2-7	TGCGCCAGCAGCCCCGGGAGGGACCTCACCTACGAGCAGTACTTC	CASSPGRDLTYEQYF
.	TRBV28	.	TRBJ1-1	TGTGCCAGCCGAGAGACAGGCACTGAAGCTTTCTTT	CASRETGTEAFF
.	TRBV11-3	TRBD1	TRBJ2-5	TGTGCCAGCAGCCATCCGACAGGGGAAGAGACCCAGTACTTC	CASSHPTGEETQYF
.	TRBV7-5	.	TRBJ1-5	TGTGCCAGAAGGCAGGCAGGGGGCAGAAGCAATCAGCCCCAGCATTTT	CARRQAGGRSNQPQHF
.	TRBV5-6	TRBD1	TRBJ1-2	TGTGCCAGCAGCTCCGGGACAGGGGAGATTTTATATGGCTACACCTTC	CASSSGTGEILYGYTF
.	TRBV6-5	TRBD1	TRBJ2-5	TGTGCCAGCAGTTACTCGTGGACAGGGTTTCAAGAGACCCAGTACTTC	CASSYSWTGFQETQYF
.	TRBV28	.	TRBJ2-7	TGTGCCAGCAGTTTAGTTGCCGGTCGAGGACAACGGTACGAGCAGTACTTC	CASSLVAGRGQRYEQYF
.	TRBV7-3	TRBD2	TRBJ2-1	TGTGCCAGCAGCTTAACTCTAGCGGGGGGGAGAGTTAATGAGCAGTTCTTC	CASSLTLAGGRVNEQFF
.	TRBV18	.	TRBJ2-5	TGTGCCAGCTCACCACCGAATAGCGGCCAAGAGACCCAGTACTTC	CASSPPNSGQETQYF
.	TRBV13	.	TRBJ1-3	TGTGCCAGCAGCTTCGGTAGCTCTGGAAACACCATATATTTT	CASSFGSSGNTIYF
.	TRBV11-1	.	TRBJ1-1	TGTGCCAGCAGCGAGTCCCAGGGGCCAGCTTTCTTT	CASSESQGPAFF
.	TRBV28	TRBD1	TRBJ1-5	TGTGCCAGCACCCGGGACAGGGGCGGAGGCCAGCCCCAGCATTTT	CASTRDRGGGQPQHF
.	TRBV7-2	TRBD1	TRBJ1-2	TGTGCCAGCAGCTCGGACAGGGGGCTCACTGGCTACACCTTC	CASSSDRGLTGYTF
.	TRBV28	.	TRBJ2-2	TGTGCCAGCAGTTTGCGGGCTGGGGAGCTGTTTTTT	CASSLRAGELFF
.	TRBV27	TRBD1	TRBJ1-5	TGTGCCAGCAGTCCCTTTAAAATGACAGGGGCTCTTAGCAATCAGCCCCAGCATTTT	CASSPFKMTGALSNQPQHF
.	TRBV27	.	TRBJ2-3	TGTGCCAGCAGTTTCCTCCGGGACTTTGGCACAGATACGCAGTATTTT	CASSFLRDFGTDTQYF
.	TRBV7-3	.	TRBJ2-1	TGTGCCAGCAGCTTATACGGGATTAATGAGCAGTTCTTC	CASSLYGINEQFF
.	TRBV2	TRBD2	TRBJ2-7	TGTGCCAGCAGTGGTAGCGGGGGCCTTCCCTACGAGCAGTACTTC	CASSGSGGLPYEQYF
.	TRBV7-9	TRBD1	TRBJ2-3	TGTGCCAGCAGCCCAGACCTCACAGGGGTCGGCACAGATACGCAGTATTTT	CASSPDLTGVGTDTQYF
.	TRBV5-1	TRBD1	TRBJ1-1	TGCGCCAGCAGCTCGACAGGGGGCGAGAACACTGAAGCTTTCTTT	CASSSTGGENTEAFF
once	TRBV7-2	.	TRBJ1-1	TGTGCCAGCAGCTTTGGACAGAGCTTTCGAGCTTTCTTT	CASSFGQSFRAFF
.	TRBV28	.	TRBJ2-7	TGTGCCAGCAGTCGGGCGCCAGGGGACTACGAGCAGTACTTC	CASSRAPGDYEQYF
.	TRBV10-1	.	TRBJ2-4	TGCGCCAGCGCGGTGGTAGCCAAAAACATTCAGTACTTC	CASAVVAKNIQYF